This T cell receptor beta chain was recorded in a study of shared clonotypes between healthy human individuals. Findings and caveats of the study: Some clonotypes were shared by all four sorted-subset donors, while others were not shared. The non-shared ones had lower generation probabilities than the shared ones.

Here immunoSEQ multiplex PCR was the method, and the copy in TCRdb shows in-frame clones only, minus some. The sample gives about 2.4 million clones, more than 80% of which show up once; 0.14% is in the top ten. Remarks on this clone: Its antigen is still unknown.

Trimming shortened V by 2 bases and J by 8 bases, and 15 bases separated the two germline ends. There are 15 residues in the CDR3. Germline CDR1 KGHSH, CDR2 LQKENI. The TCR sequence derives from a man aged 18 to 29 in good health. The material sequenced was naive CD4+ T cells sorted from blood. Subset in this sample: CD45RA+ positively selected. The chain combines TRBV18 with TRBJ1-4; tentative D call: TRBD1 (5 bases). The CDR3 coding sequence is TGTGCCAGCTCACCAATATCGGGACTCGAGGAAAAACTGTTTTTT. The encoded protein is CASSPISGLEEKLFF.